This T cell receptor (beta chain) was found in a study of blood T cell repertoires in COVID-19. The V segment lost 5 bases and the J segment 9 bases; nucleotides outside the gene matches: 6. Germline CDR1 and CDR2: MDHEN and SYDVKM. The CDR3 sequence is 13 residues long. In the authors' methods: Nucleated cell number was recorded as an estimate derived from reference gene primer amplification. Method: immunoSEQ multiplex PCR; TCRdb's copy keeps in-frame clones and lacks some. V and J calls and clone size are those listed in that table; D and trimming were worked out from the DNA. The data show 40,000 to 50,000 clones, 88% seen once.

Sequencing used peripheral blood. The TCR originated in a human donor in a cohort sampled during active COVID-19. The genes are TRBV28 and TRBJ1-5; TRBD1 aligns across 8 bases. The CDR3 DNA reads TGTGCCAGCAGTGGACAGGGCGTGCGGCCCCAGCATTTT. Encoded protein: CASSGQGVRPQHF.